The T cell receptor (beta chain) under discussion was sequenced for a study of vaccination and CD4 T cells after COVID-19. The wider study: The convalescents were made up of six males and four females, two of whom were Hispanic.

Details on this clonotype: Its specificity is not known.

Treatment given: approximately nine-day PBMC culture with coronavirus spike peptide pools or control peptides (ViraFEST assay). It was before the COVID-19 pandemic (2011-2018) that the unexposed donor's CD4+ T cells were collected. The culture of some 2.1 million PBMCs per well included approximately 10 IU/ml IL-2 and 8.5 to 10 ug/ml peptide pools. This CDR3 spans 17 amino acids. The germline V gene has CDR1 KGHDR and CDR2 SFDVKD. V dropped 5 bases and J dropped 6; count of bases not matched to a gene: 18. Cultured CD4+ T cell DNA underwent sequencing with the Oncomine TCR Beta short-read assay. TCRdb redid the calling of the PCR reads with MiXCR, one entry per CDR3 protein. The sample shows approximately 4,400 distinct CDR3 sequences, 70% to 80% of them seen only once.

The material sequenced was CD4+ T cells from blood, cultured in vitro. The origin of this receptor is a human donor in good health. The chain links TRBV24-1 to TRBJ2-7, with TRBD2 matching 7 bases. This CDR3 is CATSVVVSCGGSCEQYF. CDR3 nucleotides: TGTGCCACCAGTGTAGTCGTTTCTTGCGGGGGTTCGTGCGAGCAGTACTTC.